The 30 T cell receptor beta chains presented below share a single source sample, sequenced in a study of vaccination effects on CD4 cells after COVID-19. This table comes from immunoSEQ multiplex PCR, and its TCRdb copy is limited to in-frame clones, with some not included. Of about 73,000 clones in the sample, about 73% were seen once. Cells that had been cultured for 9 to 10 days were the source of isolated CD4+ T cells. Subjects were given two BNT162b2 or mRNA-1273 vaccine doses. Their specific antigens are unknown. This sample comprised CD4+ T cells from PBMCs cultured without peptide, obtained after COVID-19 vaccination. These receptors came from a human donor who received a COVID-19 vaccine.

Only a few counts were recorded for this clone. Written as DNA, the CDR3 is TGTGCCACCAGTGATGCTACAGGGCTCCAGCATTTT. This translates into CATSDATGLQHF. This chain uses TRBV24-1 with TRBJ1-5, with D possibly TRBD1 on 6 matching bases. Germline V gives CDR1 KGHDR, CDR2 SFDVKD. The V gene lost 3 bases and the J gene lost 12 bases, with 11 bases spanning the gap. The CDR3 has 12 amino acids.

The chain is built from TRBV2 and TRBJ2-1; maybe TRBD2 (5 bases). The CDR3 runs to 12 residues. With 6 bases removed from V and 9 bases from J, the gap between germline ends came to 12 bases. The germline CDR1 and CDR2 sequences are SNHLY and FYNNEI. The CDR3 sequence is CASSLGLIEQFF. The CDR3 region has the DNA TGTGCCAGCAGCCTTGGACTTATTGAGCAGTTCTTC.

This clone was picked up a small number of times. The chain has TRBV4-2 and TRBJ1-5; weak D call: TRBD1 (5 bases). Trimming left V 2 bases short and J 0 bases short, with 14 bases between. The CDR3 spans 17 residues. The V gene's germline CDR1 is LGHNA and CDR2 YNFKEQ. The CDR3 sequence is CASSQKSSGPSNQPQHF. As DNA, the CDR3 is TGTGCCAGCAGCCAAAAATCATCAGGGCCTAGCAATCAGCCCCAGCATTTT.

This chain uses TRBV5-1 with TRBJ1-3; tentative D call: TRBD1 (6 bases). The V and J ends lost 4 bases and 0 bases respectively, with 14 bases between them. This CDR3 is 16 amino acids long. Germline V gives CDR1 SGHRS, CDR2 YFSETQ. Written as DNA, the CDR3 is TGCGCCAGCAGCGAACCGACAGGATCCTCTGGAAACACCATATATTTT. It encodes CASSEPTGSSGNTIYF.

This clone was counted a single time. This sequence joins TRBV7-9 and TRBJ2-5, with D hard to call. V was shortened by 5 bases and J by 5 bases, with 9 bases between the two germline ends. Germline CDR1 SEHNR, CDR2 FQNEAQ (reference sequence). The CDR3 runs 12 residues. The CDR3 DNA is TGTGCCAGCAGCCCTACCCTGGAGACCCAGTACTTC. This encodes CASSPTLETQYF. The entire variable domain, with the rest obtained from reference TRBV7-9 and TRBJ2-5, is as follows: DTGVSQNPRHKITKRGQNVTFRCDPISEHNRLYWYRQTLGQGPEFLTYFQNEAQLEKSRLLSDRFSAERPKGSFSTLEIQRTEQGDSAMYLCASSPTLETQYFGPGTRLLVL.

This sequence joins TRBV9 and TRBJ2-1; TRBD2 matches 11 bases. With 0 bases clipped from V and 9 bases from J, the junction kept 8 bases outside the gene matches. Germline values: CDR1 SGDLS, CDR2 YYNGEE. The CDR3 length is 16 residues. CDR3 in amino acids: CASSVVVAGGRGEQFF. CDR3 in DNA: TGTGCCAGCAGCGTAGTCGTAGCGGGGGGGCGGGGTGAGCAGTTCTTC.

The chain combines TRBV5-6 with TRBJ2-6; D perhaps matches TRBD2 (6 bases). Germline V CDR1 and CDR2: SGHDT, YYEEEE. This CDR3 spans 17 amino acids. V lost 6 bases, J lost 0 bases, and 16 bases lay in between. CDR3 DNA: TGTGCCAGCATGCTCATTGCGGGGTCCTCTGGGGCCAACGTCCTGACTTTC. This codes for CASMLIAGSSGANVLTF.

The gene calls are TRBV5-1 and TRBJ2-5; 14 positions agree with TRBD2. After removal of 1 base from V and 0 bases from J, the junction contained 2 bases not matched to a gene. CDR3 length: 17 residues. CDR1 and CDR2 (germline): SGHRS, YFSETQ. As DNA, the CDR3 is TGCGCCAGCAGCTTGCGGACTAGCGGGGGGTACCAAGAGACCCAGTACTTC. Translation: CASSLRTSGGYQETQYF.

The rearrangement joins TRBV28 to TRBJ1-2, with D unclear. The CDR3 contains 14 residues. Between the trimmed V and J ends, which lost 3 bases and 4 bases, there was a span of 12 bases. CDR1 and CDR2 from the germline V gene are MDHEN and SYDVKM. This chain's CDR3 is CASSFLGRTYGYTF. For the CDR3, the DNA is TGTGCCAGCAGTTTTCTAGGACGGACCTATGGCTACACCTTC.

The chain carries TRBV3-1 (or the pseudogene TRBV3-2) and TRBJ1-2; a weak D match, TRBD1 (6 bases). Trimming pared 0 bases from V and 5 bases from J, leaving 16 bases between. Germline V lookup: CDR1 LGHDT, CDR2 YNNKEL (reference sequence). The CDR3 contains 16 residues. This chain's CDR3 is CASSQERGQIIYGYTF. CDR3 nucleotide sequence: TGTGCCAGCAGCCAAGAAAGAGGACAGATAATATATGGCTACACCTTC.

The chain carries TRBV28 and TRBJ1-6, with 9 bases lining up with TRBD1. Germline CDR1 MDHEN, CDR2 SYDVKM. Trimming cost V 5 bases and J 4 bases; bases outside gene matches: 12. This CDR3 spans 18 amino acids. The CDR3 DNA reads as TGTGCCAGCAGTGAATCGACAGGGGGGAGGGGGTATAATTCACCCCTCCACTTT. Translation: CASSESTGGRGYNSPLHF. The full variable domain, rest sourced from reference TRBV28 and TRBJ1-6, is DVKVTQSSRYLVKRTGEKVFLECVQDMDHENMFWYRQDPGLGLRLIYFSYDVKMKEKGDIPEGYSVSREKKERFSLILESASTNQTSMYLCASSESTGGRGYNSPLHFGNGTRLTVT.

The V gene is TRBV7-6, the J gene TRBJ1-6; no definite D call. In germline, CDR1 is SGHVS, CDR2 FNYEAQ. Trimming took off 2 bases at V and 0 bases at J, with 5 bases between the two ends. The CDR3 totals 15 residues. The CDR3 here is CASSLRSSYNSPLHF. The CDR3 DNA reads as TGTGCCAGCAGCTTACGTAGCTCCTATAATTCACCCCTCCACTTT. Looking up the rest from reference TRBV7-6 and TRBJ1-6 gives the full variable domain: GAGVSQSPRYKVTKRGQDVALRCDPISGHVSLYWYRQALGQGPEFLTYFNYEAQQDKSGLPNDRFSAERPEGSISTLTIQRTEQRDSAMYRCASSLRSSYNSPLHFGNGTRLTVT.

The chain links TRBV7-2 to TRBJ1-3; no clear D gene. This CDR3 region has 15 residues. V was shortened by 2 bases and J by 1 base, with 9 bases between the two germline ends. Germline V gives CDR1 SGHTA, CDR2 FQGNSA. This CDR3 reads CASSLKPSSGNTIYF. The CDR3 DNA sequence: TGTGCCAGCAGCTTAAAGCCATCGTCTGGAAACACCATATATTTT.

This clone has a single count. The chain recombines TRBV30 with TRBJ1-1; no clear D gene. The CDR3 sequence is 14 residues long. Germline V gene data show CDR1 as GTSNPN and CDR2 as SVGIG (reference sequence). V was shortened by 3 bases and J by 1 base, with 12 bases between the two germline ends. The CDR3: CAWSGLGANTEAFF. The DNA of the CDR3 is TGTGCCTGGAGCGGCTTGGGAGCGAACACTGAAGCTTTCTTT.

V gene TRBV7-6 combines with J gene TRBJ2-3; 13 bases map to TRBD2. The length of the CDR3 is 17 residues. The V segment lost 1 base and the J segment 8 bases; nucleotides outside the gene matches: 9. Germline lookup yields CDR1 SGHVS and CDR2 FNYEAQ. In DNA form, the CDR3 reads TGTGCCAGCAGCTTAGAGACTAGCGGGGGGCCCTCCGGTACGCAGTATTTT. This encodes CASSLETSGGPSGTQYF.

The gene calls are TRBV11-2 and TRBJ2-2; D is undetermined. Trimming pared 0 bases from V and 7 bases from J, leaving 18 bases between. The CDR3 totals 17 residues. Germline values: CDR1 SGHAT, CDR2 FQNNGV. The CDR3 here is CASSLDSRQVQDGELFF. CDR3 sequence (DNA): TGTGCCAGCAGCTTAGATTCTCGGCAGGTGCAGGACGGGGAGCTGTTTTTT.

The genes are TRBV4-2 and TRBJ2-1; D tentatively reads TRBD1 or TRBD2 (6 bases each). The CDR3 runs 13 residues. Trimming left V 4 bases short and J 8 bases short, with 12 bases between. CDR1 LGHNA and CDR2 YNFKEQ come from the germline V gene. CDR3 protein: CASSLRGRDEQFF. The CDR3, as DNA: TGTGCCAGCAGCCTTCGGGGGCGGGATGAGCAGTTCTTC.

This clone was detected only a few times. The V call is TRBV6-5, the J call TRBJ1-6; D gene uncertain. The CDR3 loop spans 15 amino acids. Trimming took 7 bases from V and 7 from J, leaving 17 bases between them. Looked up from germline, CDR1 is MNHEY and CDR2 is SVGAGI. Written as DNA, the CDR3 is TGTGCCAGCACCCACCTGCAGGCGCGAAATTCACCCCTCCACTTT. Protein sequence: CASTHLQARNSPLHF.

This clone was seen just once. This chain joins TRBV15 and TRBJ1-2; D is ambiguous. The V gene's germline CDR1 is LNHNV and CDR2 YYDKDF (reference sequence). CDR3 length: 13 amino acids. The V gene lost 0 bases and the J gene lost 7 bases, with 9 bases spanning the gap. CDR3 sequence reads: CATSRDPGFGYTF. The CDR3 region has the DNA TGTGCCACCAGCAGAGATCCGGGGTTTGGCTACACCTTC. The complete variable domain, with remaining parts taken from reference TRBV15 and TRBJ1-2, reads DAMVIQNPRYQVTQFGKPVTLSCSQTLNHNVMYWYQQKSSQAPKLLFHYYDKDFNNEADTPDNFQSRRPNTSFCFLDIRSPGLGDTAMYLCATSRDPGFGYTFGSGTRLTVV.

The V and J genes are TRBV6-1 and TRBJ2-5, with 9 bases identical to TRBD1. The CDR3 is 15 amino acids. The germline V gene has CDR1 MNHNS and CDR2 SASEGT. Trimming took 3 bases from V and 9 from J; bases not matched to a gene: 11. Here the CDR3 DNA reads TGTGCCAGCAGTGACCAGGACAGGGGATGGAAGGCCCAGTACTTC. Translating gives CASSDQDRGWKAQYF.

This clone showed up just a few times. V gene TRBV4-1 combines with J gene TRBJ1-2; TRBD1 agrees at 8 bases. CDR1 and CDR2 (germline): MGHRA, YSYEKL. The CDR3 spans 15 residues. The V and J ends lost 3 bases and 8 bases, in that order; junction bases with no gene match: 11. CDR3 bases: TGCGCCAGCAGCCATCTGCCGACAGGGGAGAAAGGCTACACCTTC. Protein sequence: CASSHLPTGEKGYTF.

V is TRBV11-2 and J is TRBJ1-1; the D is unclear. V dropped 1 base and J dropped 2 bases, with 5 bases sitting between them. This CDR3 region has 13 residues. Germline-derived CDR1 and CDR2 are SGHAT and FQNNGV. The CDR3: CASSLVANTEAFF. The CDR3 nucleotides are TGTGCCAGCAGCTTAGTTGCCAACACTGAAGCTTTCTTT.

The chain links TRBV14 to TRBJ2-1, with D unresolved. Germline V gene sequence: CDR1 SGHDN, CDR2 FVKESK. The CDR3 runs to 17 residues. V lost 3 bases, J lost 6 bases, and 21 bases lay in between. The CDR3 loop is CASSHVTRIFTINEQFF. Written as DNA, the CDR3 is TGTGCCAGCAGCCACGTCACAAGGATCTTCACCATCAATGAGCAGTTCTTC.

The chain uses TRBV14 and TRBJ1-1, with 8 bases identical to TRBD1. Germline CDR1 SGHDN, CDR2 FVKESK. CDR3 length: 16 amino acids. Trimming at V came to 4 bases and at J to 1 base, leaving 8 bases not matched to a gene. Here the CDR3 reads CASSLRTGTRNTEAFF. The CDR3 DNA follows: TGTGCCAGCAGCCTTCGGACAGGGACTAGGAACACTGAAGCTTTCTTT.

The chain couples TRBV25-1 to TRBJ2-7, with 9 nucleotides matching TRBD1. With V trimmed by 5 bases and J by 5 bases, 7 bases remained unmatched. The CDR3 runs 14 residues. The germline gives CDR1 MGHDK, CDR2 SYGVNS. The CDR3 sequence is CASSRGQGSDEQYV. CDR3 DNA: TGTGCCAGCAGTAGGGGACAGGGATCGGACGAGCAGTACGTC.

This chain links TRBV7-9 with TRBJ2-5; D gene uncertain. Deletions cut 3 bases from V and 5 bases from J, with 4 bases between. The CDR3 totals 11 residues. Germline loops: CDR1 SEHNR, CDR2 FQNEAQ (reference sequence). CDR3 DNA: TGTGCCAGCAGCTTTTCGGAGACCCAGTACTTC. This gives the protein CASSFSETQYF.

The chain carries TRBV7-3 and TRBJ1-3, with D perhaps matching TRBD1 (5 bases). Germline V gene lookup returns CDR1 SGHTA and CDR2 FQGTGA. Trimming cost V 6 bases and J 2 bases, with 8 bases left between them. The CDR3 length is 13 residues. The CDR3 protein is CASSPGPGNTIYF. The CDR3 DNA sequence: TGTGCCAGCAGTCCGGGGCCTGGAAACACCATATATTTT.

J is TRBJ2-5 and V is TRBV6-5; D is undetermined. V was trimmed by 11 bases and J by 4 bases, leaving 20 bases between them. This CDR3 has 14 amino acids. The germline gives CDR1 MNHEY, CDR2 SVGAGI. The CDR3 is CAASPYGRPETQYF. The DNA of the CDR3 is TGTGCCGCCTCCCCTTATGGTCGGCCAGAGACCCAGTACTTC.

This chain connects TRBV5-1 to TRBJ1-6, with 9 bases fitting TRBD1. V lost 4 bases, J lost 7 bases, and 6 bases stayed unmatched. This CDR3 contains 15 residues. From germline, CDR1 is SGHRS and CDR2 YFSETQ. The CDR3 nucleotides are TGCGCCAGCAGCACAGGACAGGGGACAAATTCACCCCTCCACTTT. This sequence encodes CASSTGQGTNSPLHF.

This clone has only a few counts. J is TRBJ1-5 and V is TRBV12-5; possibly TRBD1 for D (6 bases). This CDR3 spans 18 amino acids. Germline values: CDR1 LGHNT, CDR2 FRNRAP. Trimming cost V 0 bases and J 0 bases, with 15 bases left between them. The CDR3 nucleotides read TGTGCTAGTGGTTTGGTAGGGGGGCGAGAGTATAGCAATCAGCCCCAGCATTTT. Translated: CASGLVGGREYSNQPQHF.